Below are 27 T cell receptor beta chains sequenced from a single sample in a study of T cells after yellow fever vaccination. One entry per CDR3 protein results from TCRdb running MiXCR on the 5' RACE reads. The sample gives roughly 340,000 distinct CDR3 sequences, 8.5% to 10% of which show up once; about a sixth is in the top ten. Sequencing used PBMCs, obtained on the day of the first yellow fever vaccination. The source is a man younger than 35 who received the YFV17D yellow fever vaccine.

This clonotype has only a few counts. The chain couples TRBV15 to TRBJ1-1; a possible D gene is TRBD1 (6 bases). This CDR3 has 13 residues. Germline V gene sequence: CDR1 LNHNV, CDR2 YYDKDF (reference sequence). V lost 3 bases and J 9 bases, leaving 14 bases between the germline ends. CDR3 in amino acids: CATSRGGQSKAFF. Written as DNA, the CDR3 is TGTGCCACCAGCAGGGGTGGACAGTCCAAAGCTTTCTTT.

This clonotype turned up a few times. The gene calls are TRBV7-3 and TRBJ2-2; no clear D gene. The V gene's germline CDR1 is SGHTA and CDR2 FQGTGA. Between the trimmed V and J ends, which lost 0 bases and 1 base, there was a span of 9 bases. The CDR3 spans 16 residues. For the CDR3, the DNA is TGTGCCAGCAGCTTAACGCACACGGGGAACACCGGGGAGCTGTTTTTT. Its translation is CASSLTHTGNTGELFF.

This clonotype was seen more than once but under ten times. CDR3 nucleotide sequence: TGCAGTGCTAGCGGGGACGGGGAGCAGTACGTC. Protein: CSASGDGEQYV. The J gene is TRBJ2-7, the V gene TRBV20-1, with D perhaps given as TRBD1 or TRBD2 (5 bases each). Germline V gene data show CDR1 as DFQATT and CDR2 as SNEGSKA (reference sequence). Trimming removed 3 bases from V and 7 bases from J, with 10 bases in between. The CDR3 totals 11 residues.

The chain has TRBV18 and TRBJ1-1; TRBD1 is a possible D gene (5 bases). Germline CDR1 reads KGHSH; CDR2 reads LQKENI. This CDR3 is 14 amino acids long. V shed 2 bases and J shed 3 bases, with 10 bases lying between them. The CDR3: CASSPGGWDTEAFF. CDR3 DNA sequence: TGTGCCAGCTCACCAGGGGGATGGGACACTGAAGCTTTCTTT.

This chain joins TRBV5-6 and TRBJ2-3, with D hard to call. Germline V gene sequence: CDR1 SGHDT, CDR2 YYEEEE. The CDR3 spans 13 residues. The V end lost 5 bases, the J end lost 7 bases, and 14 bases lay between the germline ends. CDR3 residues: CASSYYRSYTQYF. CDR3 nucleotides: TGTGCCAGCAGTTACTATAGGTCGTATACGCAGTATTTT.

This clonotype was seen more than once but under ten times. The chain has TRBV30 and TRBJ2-2; tentative D call: TRBD1 (5 bases). V lost 2 bases to trimming and J lost 4 bases, with 8 bases between them. The CDR3 contains 13 residues. Germline V gene data show CDR1 as GTSNPN and CDR2 as SVGIG (reference sequence). CDR3: CAWSPDSTGELFF. CDR3 DNA: TGTGCCTGGAGTCCAGACAGCACCGGGGAGCTGTTTTTT.

The sample holds a few counts of this clonotype. The rearrangement uses TRBV19 and TRBJ2-5; D might be TRBD2 (6 bases). Germline loops: CDR1 LNHDA, CDR2 SQIVND (reference sequence). V gave up 5 bases and J gave up 12 bases, with 16 bases separating them. The CDR3 extends over 12 amino acids. The DNA of the CDR3 is TGTGCCAGTAGTCAATCTACCGGGAGAGAGTACTTC. Amino acid sequence: CASSQSTGREYF.

This clonotype was recorded many times. The junction departs from the called germline gene at one end, perhaps through a read error. The gene calls are TRBV7-9 and TRBJ1-1, with D tentatively TRBD1 (6 bases). The length of the CDR3 is 14 residues. The germline V gene encodes CDR1 SEHNR and CDR2 FQNEAQ (reference sequence). The CDR3 nucleotides are TGCGCCAGCAGCTTGGCAGGGGTGAACACTGAAGCTTTCTTT. Protein: CASSLAGVNTEAFF.

This clonotype was seen ten or more times. This chain uses TRBV7-9 with TRBJ2-1, with D possibly called TRBD1 or TRBD2 (5 bases each). Germline CDR1 and CDR2: SEHNR and FQNEAQ (reference sequence). The CDR3 contains 12 residues. The V and J ends lost 3 bases and 9 bases respectively, with 9 bases between them. For the CDR3, the DNA is TGTGCCAGCAGCTTCCGGGGCACTGAGCAGTTCTTC. Translation: CASSFRGTEQFF.

This clonotype has a count of ten or more. This chain joins TRBV6-2 or TRBV6-3 and TRBJ2-2, with 14 bases matching TRBD2. CDR3 length: 18 residues. CDR1 and CDR2 from the germline V gene are MNHEY and SVGEGT. Losses at the gene ends were 4 bases for V and 2 bases for J; bases not matched to a gene: 6. Here the CDR3 DNA reads TGTGCCAGCAGTTCCTTGACTAGCGGGGGGGAAAACACCGGGGAGCTGTTTTTT. This sequence encodes CASSSLTSGGENTGELFF.

This clonotype was seen more than once but under ten times. The chain has TRBV4-3 and TRBJ2-3, with D perhaps matching TRBD1 or TRBD2 (7 bases each). The CDR3 sequence is 16 residues long. Trimming pared 3 bases from V and 1 base from J, leaving 14 bases between. Per germline, CDR1 LGHNA and CDR2 YSLEER. The CDR3 loop is CASSHGQAGGTDTQYF. CDR3 DNA: TGCGCCAGCAGCCACGGACAGGCGGGAGGCACAGATACGCAGTATTTT.

This clonotype was recorded a few times. The genes are TRBV4-3 and TRBJ2-1; TRBD1 agrees at 8 bases. The CDR3 is 15 amino acids. Germline-derived CDR1 and CDR2 are LGHNA and YSLEER. V trimming: 0 bases; J trimming: 7 bases; junction bases outside the gene matches: 5. CDR3 coding DNA: TGCGCCAGCAGCCAAGATAGGACAGGGTGGAATGAGCAGTTCTTC. It specifies CASSQDRTGWNEQFF.

This clonotype has just a few counts. The chain combines TRBV6-1 with TRBJ1-3, with a tentative D call TRBD1 (5 bases). The CDR3 sequence is 13 residues long. V dropped 7 bases and J dropped 5 bases, with 12 bases sitting between them. CDR1 MNHNS and CDR2 SASEGT come from the germline V gene. The CDR3 loop reads CASTSGQRNTIYF. CDR3 sequence (DNA): TGTGCCAGCACCTCGGGGCAGCGAAACACCATATATTTT.

In this sample, this clonotype turned up many times. J is TRBJ2-2 and V is TRBV6-1, with 9 bases identical to TRBD2. In germline, CDR1 is MNHNS, CDR2 SASEGT. This CDR3 region has 18 residues. V was pared by 5 bases and J by 2 bases, with 12 bases of the junction left unmatched. The CDR3 sequence is CASSPGTSYSLNTGELFF. CDR3 bases: TGTGCCAGCAGTCCGGGGACTAGCTATAGCTTAAACACCGGGGAGCTGTTTTTT.

This clonotype has just a few counts. The chain employs TRBV7-2 and TRBJ2-7; 10 positions match TRBD1. V gave up 6 bases and J gave up 6 bases; unmatched junction bases: 8. Germline V CDR1 and CDR2: SGHTA, FQGNSA. This CDR3 contains 14 residues. The CDR3 DNA follows: TGTGCCAGCAGTCCGGGACAGGGGTACGGCGAGCAGTACTTC. Translation gives CASSPGQGYGEQYF.

This clonotype was detected only a few times. The rearrangement uses TRBV19 and TRBJ1-1; D gene ambiguous. The germline CDR1 and CDR2 sequences are LNHDA and SQIVND (reference sequence). Trimming removed 3 bases from V and 1 base from J, with 12 bases in between. The CDR3 length is 15 residues. The CDR3 here is CASSIFSHANTEAFF. The CDR3 coding sequence is TGTGCCAGTAGTATCTTTAGCCACGCGAACACTGAAGCTTTCTTT.

The chain couples TRBV20-1 to TRBJ1-2, with D tentatively TRBD1 (6 bases). This CDR3 has 12 amino acids. Germline V lookup: CDR1 DFQATT, CDR2 SNEGSKA (reference sequence). V shed 6 bases and J shed 5 bases, with 13 bases lying between them. The CDR3 is CSAPAGAYGYTF. CDR3 DNA: TGCAGTGCCCCAGCAGGGGCGTATGGCTACACCTTC.

This clonotype came up a few times. DNA of the CDR3: TGTGCCAGCAAACAGGGGTGGGGAAAACTGTTTTTT. This sequence encodes CASKQGWGKLFF. The V and J genes are TRBV12-3 or TRBV12-4 and TRBJ1-4, with 7 nucleotides matching TRBD1. V lost 7 bases to trimming and J lost 10 bases; unmatched junction nucleotides: 6. The length of the CDR3 is 12 residues.

This clonotype occurred a few times. The rearrangement links TRBV6-1 to TRBJ1-2; D remains ambiguous. The length of the CDR3 is 14 residues. CDR1 is MNHNS and CDR2 is SASEGT in the germline V gene. V shed 7 bases and J shed 2 bases, with 14 bases lying between them. In DNA form, the CDR3 reads TGTGCCAGCACCGAAATTGAGGTGAACTATGGCTACACCTTC. Encoded protein: CASTEIEVNYGYTF.

This clonotype was seen only a few times. CDR3 protein: CASSLTQGRAFF. As DNA, the CDR3 is TGTGCCAGCAGCTTGACCCAGGGTCGAGCTTTCTTT. The rearrangement uses TRBV5-6 and TRBJ1-1; perhaps TRBD1 as D (5 bases). Trimming removed 1 base from V and 10 bases from J, with 11 bases in between. The CDR3 spans 12 residues. The germline CDR1 and CDR2 sequences are SGHDT and YYEEEE.

This clonotype showed up just a few times. This rearrangement joins TRBV29-1 to TRBJ2-7; TRBD1 matches at 8 bases. Germline-derived CDR1 and CDR2 are SQVTM and ANQGSEA. CDR3 length: 17 amino acids. V shed 0 bases, J shed 2 bases, and the junction held 12 bases outside the gene matches. DNA of the CDR3: TGCAGCGTTGAAGATCGTCGACAGGGGTCGGCGGCCTACGAGCAGTACGTC. Its translation: CSVEDRRQGSAAYEQYV.

This clonotype was found a few times. The chain employs TRBV7-2 and TRBJ2-6; D remains ambiguous. V lost 7 bases and J 0 bases, leaving 13 bases between the germline ends. The CDR3 covers 16 residues. In germline, CDR1 is SGHTA, CDR2 FQGNSA. The CDR3 is CASTPQSASGANVLTF. As DNA, the CDR3 is TGTGCCAGCACCCCGCAGTCGGCCTCTGGGGCCAACGTCCTGACTTTC. The full variable domain, its missing parts supplied by reference TRBV7-2 and TRBJ2-6, is GAGVSQSPSNKVTEKGKDVELRCDPISGHTALYWYRQSLGQGLEFLIYFQGNSAPDKSGLPSDRFSAERTGGSVSTLTIQRTQQEDSAVYLCASTPQSASGANVLTFGAGSRLTVL.

CDR3 sequence: CASSEPGGRTDTQYF. CDR3 sequence (DNA): TGTGCCAGCAGTGAACCGGGGGGCCGCACAGATACGCAGTATTTT. The chain couples TRBV2 to TRBJ2-3; tentative D call: TRBD2 (7 bases). The germline V and J ends were trimmed by 2 bases and 1 base, with 10 bases remaining between them. Germline CDR1 reads SNHLY; CDR2 reads FYNNEI. The CDR3 is 15 amino acids.

V and J are TRBV27 and TRBJ2-5; 12 bases align to TRBD2. CDR3 length equals 16 residues. The V gene's germline CDR1 is MNHEY and CDR2 SMNVEV (reference sequence). V trimming: 6 bases; J trimming: 2 bases; junction bases outside the gene matches: 7. The CDR3 loop reads CASSTTSGGLQETQYF. The CDR3 DNA follows: TGTGCCAGCAGCACGACTAGCGGGGGATTACAAGAGACCCAGTACTTC.

The table lists this clonotype with many counts. This chain connects TRBV18 to TRBJ2-3; TRBD2 agrees at 11 bases. There are 16 residues in the CDR3. V was clipped by 3 bases and J by 2 bases; unmatched bases: 4. The germline V gene encodes CDR1 KGHSH and CDR2 LQKENI. The CDR3 DNA sequence: TGTGCCAGCTCACCTCGACTAGCGGGGTCCACAGATACGCAGTATTTT. It translates to CASSPRLAGSTDTQYF.

The sample holds a few counts of this clonotype. This chain links TRBV5-1 with TRBJ2-2; 7 bases are shared with TRBD1. With V trimmed by 5 bases and J by 2 bases, 6 bases remained unmatched. From germline, CDR1 is SGHRS and CDR2 YFSETQ. This CDR3 has 15 amino acids. The CDR3 DNA follows: TGCGCCAGCAGTGGCAGGGGGACAAACACCGGGGAGCTGTTTTTT. Protein sequence: CASSGRGTNTGELFF.

This chain connects TRBV4-3 to TRBJ2-3, with D perhaps matching TRBD1 (5 bases). With 0 bases removed from V and 5 bases from J, the gap between germline ends came to 15 bases. From germline, CDR1 is LGHNA and CDR2 YSLEER. CDR3 size: 16 residues. The CDR3 region is CASSQDGRGTGDTQYF. The CDR3 DNA sequence: TGCGCCAGCAGCCAAGATGGAAGGGGAACTGGAGATACGCAGTATTTT.